This T cell receptor (beta chain) was sequenced for a study of cytomegalovirus exposure and HLA in healthy donors. Germline V gene data show CDR1 as MNHNS and CDR2 as SASEGT. The CDR3 spans 16 residues. The V gene end was trimmed by 4 bases and the J gene end by 2 bases; junction bases not matched to a gene: 8. PCR involved 60 Vbeta and 13 Jbeta primers. Sequencing was performed with immunoSEQ multiplex PCR; in TCRdb, only in-frame clones are kept and a portion is missing. The table lists about 190,000 clones, roughly 86% of them singletons. Sequenced sample: PBMCs. The sequence was obtained from a woman aged 18 to 35 in good health and CMV-seronegative. The chain has TRBV6-1 and TRBJ2-1; 7 bases match TRBD2. The DNA of the CDR3 is TGTGCCAGCAGTGTGGGACTACGCGGCGCCTACAATGAGCAGTTCTTC. Protein product: CASSVGLRGAYNEQFF.